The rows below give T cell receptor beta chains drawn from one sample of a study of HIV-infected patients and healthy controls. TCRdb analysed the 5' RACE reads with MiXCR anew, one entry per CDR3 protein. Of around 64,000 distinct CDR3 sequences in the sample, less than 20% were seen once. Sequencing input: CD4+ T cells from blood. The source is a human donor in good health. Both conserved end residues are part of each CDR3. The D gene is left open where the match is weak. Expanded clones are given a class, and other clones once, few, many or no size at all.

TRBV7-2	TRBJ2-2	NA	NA	TGTGCCAGCAGCTCCCCTAGGGTGGACACCGGGGAGCTGTTTTTT	CASSSPRVDTGELFF
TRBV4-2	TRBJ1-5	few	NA	TGTGCCAGCAGCCAAGAAGTGGGGAAAGGCAATCAGCCCCAGCATTTT	CASSQEVGKGNQPQHF
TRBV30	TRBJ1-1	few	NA	TGTGCCAGGGGAAGCGGGGCCAATACTGAAGCTTTCTTT	CARGSGANTEAFF
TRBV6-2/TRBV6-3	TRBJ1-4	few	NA	TGTGCCAGCAGTTACTCAGCTGAAAAACTGTTTTTT	CASSYSAEKLFF
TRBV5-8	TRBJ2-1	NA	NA	TGTGCCAGCAGCTTTGGGCGGAGCTCCTACAATGAGCAGTTCTTC	CASSFGRSSYNEQFF
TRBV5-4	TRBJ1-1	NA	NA	TGTGCCAGCAGCTTGTCATTAAGCACTGAAGCTTTCTTT	CASSLSLSTEAFF
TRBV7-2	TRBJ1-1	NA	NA	TGTGCCAGCAGCTTAGGCCCAGCACCGAACACTGAAGCTTTCTTT	CASSLGPAPNTEAFF
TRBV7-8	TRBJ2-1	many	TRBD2	TGTGCCAGCAGCTCCCCCGGGAGGGGTAATGAGCAGTTCTTC	CASSSPGRGNEQFF
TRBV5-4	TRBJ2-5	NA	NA	TGTGCCAGCAGCTTCCTACTAGGGGAGACCCAGTACTTC	CASSFLLGETQYF
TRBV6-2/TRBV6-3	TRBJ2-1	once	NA	TGTGCCAGCAGTCCCCGACTTAGGGGGAAAGTTTTC	CASSPRLRGKVF
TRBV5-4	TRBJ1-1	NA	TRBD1	TGTGCCAGCAGCCCGGGGGACAGGATGAACACTGAAGCTTTCTTT	CASSPGDRMNTEAFF
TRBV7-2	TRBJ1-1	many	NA	TGTGCCAGCAGCTTAGCGGATTGGGGTCGATCTAAGGCGTTT	CASSLADWGRSKAF
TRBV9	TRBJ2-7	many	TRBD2	TGTGCCAGCAGCACCGCGGGGGGGCCTCGGGAGCAGTACTTC	CASSTAGGPREQYF
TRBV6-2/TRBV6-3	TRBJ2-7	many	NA	TGTGCCAGCAGTTACGGATGGACGGCGCCCGGGGGCGAGCAGTACTTC	CASSYGWTAPGGEQYF
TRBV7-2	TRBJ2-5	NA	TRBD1	TGTGCCAGCAGCTATCACGGGGACAGGCAAGAGACCCAGTACTTC	CASSYHGDRQETQYF
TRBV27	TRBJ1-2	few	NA	TGTGCCAGCAGTTTAGAAGGGAATCCCCTCTATGGCTACACCTTC	CASSLEGNPLYGYTF
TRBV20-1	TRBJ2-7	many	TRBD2	TGCAGTGCTAGAGCGGGCCTAGCGGGCTCCTACGAGCAGTACTTC	CSARAGLAGSYEQYF
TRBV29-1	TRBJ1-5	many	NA	TGCAGCGTTGCCGTCGACGGAAGGGATCAGCCCCAGCATTTT	CSVAVDGRDQPQHF
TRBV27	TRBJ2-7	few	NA	TGTGCCAGCAGTTTATTGGGGGCTTACGAGCAGTACTTC	CASSLLGAYEQYF
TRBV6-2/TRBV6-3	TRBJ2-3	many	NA	TGTGCCAGCACCCACCTCGCCATGGGGTCCACAGATACGCAGTATTTT	CASTHLAMGSTDTQYF
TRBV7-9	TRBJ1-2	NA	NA	TGTGCCAGCAGACCAGATAACTATGGCTACACCTTC	CASRPDNYGYTF
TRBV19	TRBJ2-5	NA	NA	TGTGCCAGTAGTCTCCAAGCGTTTTCGGGCCAAGAGACCCAGTACTTC	CASSLQAFSGQETQYF
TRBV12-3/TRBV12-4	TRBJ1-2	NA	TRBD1	TGTGCCAGCACCCGGACAGGCAGGGACTATGGCTACACCTTC	CASTRTGRDYGYTF
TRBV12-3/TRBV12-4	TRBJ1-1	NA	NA	TGTGCCAGCAGTTTAGCCCGGATGGGGAACACTGAAGCTTTCTTT	CASSLARMGNTEAFF
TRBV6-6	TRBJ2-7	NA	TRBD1	TGTGCCAGCTGGACAGGGATCAACGAGCAGTACTTC	CASWTGINEQYF
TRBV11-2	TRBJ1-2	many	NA	TGTGCCAGCAGCTATCTGTCAACCCCTAACTATGGCTACACCTTC	CASSYLSTPNYGYTF
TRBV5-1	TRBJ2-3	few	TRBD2	TGCGCCAGCAGCTACTCTAGCGGGAGCCCAGATACGCAGTATTTT	CASSYSSGSPDTQYF
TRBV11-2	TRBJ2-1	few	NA	TGTGCCAGCACCCCCTCAGGGGCCAATGAGCAGTTCTTC	CASTPSGANEQFF
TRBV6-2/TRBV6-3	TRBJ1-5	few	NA	TGTGCCAGCAGTCTACAAGGATGGGGCAATCAGCCCCAGCATTTT	CASSLQGWGNQPQHF
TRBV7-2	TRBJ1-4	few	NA	TGTGCCAGCAGCTTATCGGGCTTGGAAAAACTGTTTTTT	CASSLSGLEKLFF
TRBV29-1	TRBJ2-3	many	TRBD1	TGCAGCGCGGGACAGCCGAGCACAGATACGCAGTATTTT	CSAGQPSTDTQYF
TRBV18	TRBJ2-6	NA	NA	TGTGCCAGCTCACCAACTTCAGGGTTCTCTGGGGCCAACGTCCTGACTTTC	CASSPTSGFSGANVLTF
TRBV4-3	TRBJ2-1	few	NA	TGCGCCAGCAGCCGGCAGGGGGGCTACAATGAGCAGTTCTTC	CASSRQGGYNEQFF
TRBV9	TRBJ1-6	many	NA	TGTGCCAGCAGCGCAGGGCGGGGTTCCTATAATTCACCCCTCCACTTT	CASSAGRGSYNSPLHF
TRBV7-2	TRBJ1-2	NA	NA	TGTGCCAGCAGCTTAAGGGGTGGCTACACCTTC	CASSLRGGYTF
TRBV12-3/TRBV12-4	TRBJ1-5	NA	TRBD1	TGTGCCAGCAGTCCCCGTACAGGGGGCGGCAATCAGCCCCAGCATTTT	CASSPRTGGGNQPQHF
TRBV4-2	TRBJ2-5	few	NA	TGTGCCAGCAGCCAAGAAGCAGCCCAAGAGACCCAGTACTTC	CASSQEAAQETQYF
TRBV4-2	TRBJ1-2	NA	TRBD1	TGTGCCAGCAGCCAAGGGACAGGGCGAGCGGATGGCTACACCTTC	CASSQGTGRADGYTF
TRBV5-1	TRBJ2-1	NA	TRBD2	TGCGCCAGCAGGGCAGCGGGAGACAATGAGCAGTTCTTC	CASRAAGDNEQFF
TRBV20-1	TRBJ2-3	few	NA	TGCAGTGCTAGTCGGGGAGAATACACAGATACGCAGTATTTT	CSASRGEYTDTQYF
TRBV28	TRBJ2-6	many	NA	TGTGCCAGCAGTTCTCCAACCGCTACTGGGGCCAACGTCCTGACTTTC	CASSSPTATGANVLTF
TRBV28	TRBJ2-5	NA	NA	TGTGCCAGCAGTTTAATTCCGGGGCCAAGGGGTCTGGGAAAGACCCAGTACTTC	CASSLIPGPRGLGKTQYF
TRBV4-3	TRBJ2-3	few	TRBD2	TGCGCCAGCAGCCCATATGGGGCACTAGCGGATAGCACAGATACGCAGTATTTT	CASSPYGALADSTDTQYF
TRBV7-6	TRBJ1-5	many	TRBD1	TGTGCCAGCAGCCTCTCCCGGACAGGTCCCCAGCATTTT	CASSLSRTGPQHF
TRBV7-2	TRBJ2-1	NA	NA	TGTGCCAGCAGCCGGAGACGGGACCGCTCCTACAATGAGCAGTTCTTC	CASSRRRDRSYNEQFF
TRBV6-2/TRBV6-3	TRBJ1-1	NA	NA	TGTGCCAGCAGTTACTCTTCAGAGAACACTGAAGCTTTCTTT	CASSYSSENTEAFF
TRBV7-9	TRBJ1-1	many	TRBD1	TGTGCCAGCAGCGGACAGGGGGAAGGCACTGAAGCTTTCTTT	CASSGQGEGTEAFF
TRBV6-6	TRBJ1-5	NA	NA	TGTGCCAGCAGTTACCTATTTCCGGGGCAGCCCCAGCATTTT	CASSYLFPGQPQHF
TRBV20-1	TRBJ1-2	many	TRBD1	TGCAGTGCGGGACAGGGAAGCTCCACGTCGTATGGCTACACCTTC	CSAGQGSSTSYGYTF
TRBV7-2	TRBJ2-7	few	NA	TGTGCCAGCAGCTTAGGAGGACCCCTACGGTACTTC	CASSLGGPLRYF
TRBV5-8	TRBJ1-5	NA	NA	TGTGCCAGCAGCTTGATGCAGAGTCCGCTTCAGCCCCAGCATTTT	CASSLMQSPLQPQHF
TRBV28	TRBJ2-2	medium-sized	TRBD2	TGTGCCAGCAGTCCCCGCTACGCGGTTGTTTCGCGGGGGGGCCGAGAGACCGGGGAGCTGTTTTTT	CASSPRYAVVSRGGRETGELFF
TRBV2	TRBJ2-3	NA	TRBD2	TGTGCCAGCAGTGAAGGGCGACTAGCGGGGCACACAGATACGCAGTATTTT	CASSEGRLAGHTDTQYF
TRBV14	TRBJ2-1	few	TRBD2	TGTGCCAGCAGCCAAGACGGGGGGGCCTACAATGAGCAGTTCTTC	CASSQDGGAYNEQFF
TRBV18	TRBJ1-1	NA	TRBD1	TGTGCCAGCTCACCAGTACAGGGGGAAGCTTTCTTT	CASSPVQGEAFF